This paragraph reports one T cell receptor beta chain. Its antigen has not been determined. No quality values exist for individual bases; no much larger clone is one base distant. The immunoSEQ Assay, a bias-controlled multiplex PCR, was used to amplify TCRbeta CDR3 regions from genomic DNA. As for the authors' bioinformatics: Within the assay, amplification of reference gene primers was used to estimate how many nucleated cells each sample contained. Sequence reads were collapsed and filtered to measure the absolute abundance of every unique TCRbeta CDR3 rearrangement. Productive Simpson clonality was computed per sample as the square root of Simpson's diversity index over productive rearrangements. Here the immuneACCESS table is served through TCRdb, limited to in-frame sequences with V and J called. Missing clones are a known gap in these copies; in checked studies unresolved V genes cover under half, and the rest lacks a known reason. V and J calls and clone size are given by that table; D and trimming were obtained from the DNA. Within this sample are about 200,000 clones, with more than 75% of them counted one time only. The leading ten clones occupy about 12% of the sample.

V loses 5 bases at its end and J loses 5 bases; junction bases beyond the gene matches: 6. Including cysteine and phenylalanine, the CDR3 has 13 amino acids. Here the CDR3 DNA is all that survives: 39 bases in frame from base 1. Taken from the germline V gene, the CDR1 and CDR2 loops are SGHRS and YFSETQ. The record originates from a study of blood T cell repertoires in COVID-19 (TCRdb year 2020). With respect to the entire study: Samples covering the acute and convalescent phases of COVID-19 were provided by collaborators in the United States, Italy and Spain. The material from the prospective study consisted of cDNA or gDNA derived from T cells, B-cell-depleted T cells, or PBMCs. The dataset comprised deeply sampled blood TCRbeta repertoires from subjects exposed to, actively infected with, or recovered from COVID-19. The repertoires were made available in a free public database intended to serve as a resource for research on the immune response to SARS-CoV-2. Samples came from the ongoing ImmuneRACE study (first 160 participants) plus 1,254 subjects from 6 global collaborators. A de-identified subject ID, COVID-19 status, age in years and sex were almost always included in the sample metadata. Where available, HLA class I and class II types were obtained from metadata supplied by the sample provider rather than from assay-based typing. The paper as a whole reports these results and caveats: The amount of clinical and demographic metadata varied by source and participant and was provided uncurated.

The collaborating institutions used their own protocols to collect whole blood in K2EDTA tubes. For TCRbeta analysis, collaborators shipped samples as frozen whole blood, isolated PBMCs, or DNA extracted from either of those sample types. The receptor's source is a woman in her forties with acute or convalescent COVID-19. This chain is built from TRBV5-1 and TRBJ1-2; 7 bases in the middle match TRBD1. Sequencing was performed on peripheral blood. For the CDR3, the sequence is CASSGGTDYGYTF. The DNA is as follows: TGCGCCAGCAGTGGTGGGACAGATTATGGCTACACCTTC.